This is a list of T cell receptor beta chains from one sample in a study of early T cells in non-severe SARS-CoV-2 infection. MiXCR was run by TCRdb on the 5' RACE reads, yielding one entry per CDR3 protein. Of tens of thousands of distinct CDR3 sequences listed, over 8% are singletons. Sequenced: whole blood. The receptors shown here come from an adult who was a healthcare worker with PCR-confirmed SARS-CoV-2 infection or an uninfected control (not recorded which). CDR3s include the opening cysteine and the closing phenylalanine or tryptophan. The D gene is left open where the match is weak. Expanded clones are given a class, and other clones once, few, many or no size at all.

D: -; J: TRBJ2-1; V: TRBV24-1; size: many; DNA: TGTGCCACCAGTGATTTCCGGACTGGAAACGACGATGAGCAGTTCTTC; CDR3: CATSDFRTGNDDEQFF
D: -; J: TRBJ1-5; V: TRBV6-2/TRBV6-3; size: many; DNA: TGTGCCAGTACCTCAGGGTTTTATCAGCCCCAGCATTTT; CDR3: CASTSGFYQPQHF
D: -; J: TRBJ2-3; V: TRBV2; size: many; DNA: TGTGCCAGCAGGGCGGACTCGTCTAGCACAGATACGCAGTATTTT; CDR3: CASRADSSSTDTQYF
D: TRBD1; J: TRBJ1-2; V: TRBV13; size: many; DNA: TGTGCCAGCAGCTCAAGGGACAGGGCGACTAACTATGGCTACACCTTC; CDR3: CASSSRDRATNYGYTF
D: -; J: TRBJ2-1; V: TRBV6-2/TRBV6-3; size: many; DNA: TGTGCCAGCAGAGAACTTACCTATAGCTCCTACAATGAGCAGTTCTTC; CDR3: CASRELTYSSYNEQFF
D: -; J: TRBJ2-2; V: TRBV10-1; size: many; DNA: TGCGCCAGCAGTGAGTTGGGACCTTCCGGGGAGCTGTTTTTT; CDR3: CASSELGPSGELFF
D: TRBD1; J: TRBJ1-1; V: TRBV18; size: -; DNA: TGTGCCAGCTCACCAATGAGGGACAGGGGTATTGTAGCTTTCTTT; CDR3: CASSPMRDRGIVAFF
D: -; J: TRBJ1-5; V: TRBV19; size: -; DNA: TGTGCCAGTAGTACGGCCTATAGGGGACCCCAGCATTTT; CDR3: CASSTAYRGPQHF
D: TRBD2; J: TRBJ2-3; V: TRBV3-1; size: many; DNA: TGTGCCAGCGCTCAGACTAGCGGCACAGATACGCAGTATTTT; CDR3: CASAQTSGTDTQYF
D: TRBD1; J: TRBJ2-7; V: TRBV7-9; size: many; DNA: TGTGCCAGCAGCTACACCGGGACAGGGTCCCACGAGCAGTACTTC; CDR3: CASSYTGTGSHEQYF
D: -; J: TRBJ2-1; V: TRBV30; size: many; DNA: TGTGCCTGGAATTGGTCGGGGCCTTGCTCCTACAATGAGCAGTTCTTC; CDR3: CAWNWSGPCSYNEQFF
D: -; J: TRBJ2-7; V: TRBV25-1; size: many; DNA: TGTGCCAGCAGTGGTCCGCGCGAGCAGTACTTC; CDR3: CASSGPREQYF
D: TRBD1; J: TRBJ2-1; V: TRBV7-3; size: many; DNA: TGTGCCAGCAGCTTAATAGGGGGCCTCAACAATGAGCAGTTCTTC; CDR3: CASSLIGGLNNEQFF
D: -; J: TRBJ1-1; V: TRBV4-1; size: -; DNA: TGCGCCAGCAGCCAAGGGGTCATGAACACTGAAGCTTTCTTT; CDR3: CASSQGVMNTEAFF
D: -; J: TRBJ2-1; V: TRBV20-1; size: many; DNA: TGCAGTGCCCGAGGAGGGGGGCGGAAATACAATGAGCAGTTCTTC; CDR3: CSARGGGRKYNEQFF
D: -; J: TRBJ1-4; V: TRBV9; size: few; DNA: TGTGCCAGCAGCCGGGCGGAGTATAATGAAAAACTGTTTTTT; CDR3: CASSRAEYNEKLFF
D: -; J: TRBJ1-1; V: TRBV29-1; size: many; DNA: TGCAGCGTCTCGGACCCTCGAGACACTGAAGCTTTCTTT; CDR3: CSVSDPRDTEAFF
D: -; J: TRBJ2-1; V: TRBV20-1; size: many; DNA: TGCAGTGCTAGAGCCCGGGACTTCAGTTACAATGAGCAGTTCTTC; CDR3: CSARARDFSYNEQFF
D: -; J: TRBJ2-3; V: TRBV5-1; size: -; DNA: TGCGCCAGCAGTACAGGGAAAGATACGCAGTATTTT; CDR3: CASSTGKDTQYF
D: -; J: TRBJ2-1; V: TRBV20-1; size: many; DNA: TGCAGTGCTGTGGGGGGAGACTACAATGAGCAGTTCTTC; CDR3: CSAVGGDYNEQFF
D: TRBD2; J: TRBJ2-7; V: TRBV20-1; size: many; DNA: TGCAGTGCCTACTCAGCGGGAACGGTATACGAGCAGTACTTC; CDR3: CSAYSAGTVYEQYF
D: -; J: TRBJ2-2; V: TRBV27; size: few; DNA: TGTGCCAGCAGTTCCATACAGGGAGATGCGCTGTTTTTT; CDR3: CASSSIQGDALFF